Detailed here is one TCR beta chain. Its antigen is as yet unknown. Since a far larger clone is one base different, this is likely a read error. The CDR3 carries no conserved terminal phenylalanine or tryptophan, so it likely arises from a read error. The CDR3 runs 14 residues. The germline V gene has CDR1 LGHDT and CDR2 YNNKEL (reference sequence). This sample is drawn from a study of regulatory T cells in long-lasting Graves disease. Study-wide context: Newly diagnosed Graves' patients had under 3 months of antithyroid drugs.

Investigators prepared the TCR beta libraries by applying iRepertoire HTBI primers and Arm-PCR of CDR3 regions. One entry per CDR3 protein, called by TCRdb with MiXCR from the multiplex PCR reads. Among approximately 210,000 distinct CDR3 sequences, around 20% were seen once, and the ten largest hold less than 25%. Time point: newly diagnosed GD, antithyroid drugs for less than 3 months. RNA isolated from PBMCs was used to make the TCR library. Findings of the study overall: Relative to newly diagnosed Graves' patients, persistent ones had lower TCR diversity. Only peripheral blood was studied, not thyroid tissue. The study found persistent patients shared more public clonotypes (roughly 3,000) than new patients (approximately 870).

This clonotype was obtained from a female donor with Graves disease. The source material was peripheral blood mononuclear cells (PBMCs), sampled at new diagnosis, from a patient treated with antithyroid drugs. This chain connects TRBV3-1 to TRBJ2-1, with 8 bases fitting TRBD1. The DNA end lines up better with TRBJ2-5; the J call may be wrong. The CDR3 reads CASSLAGGLETQYI. The CDR3 DNA reads as TGTGCCAGCAGCCTCGCAGGGGGCTTGGAGACCCAGTACATC.